This T cell receptor beta chain was sequenced in a study of T cell changes during pregnancy in multiple sclerosis. V was pared by 1 base and J by 1 base, with 8 bases between. Germline V gene lookup returns CDR1 SGHVS and CDR2 FQNEAQ. The CDR3 consists of 15 residues. Sequencing used immunoSEQ multiplex PCR; TCRdb keeps in-frame clones, though not all of them. Among 40,000 or so clones listed, over 75% were seen once. The source of this sequence is a female donor with multiple sclerosis, enrolled in a pregnancy study. The sample here was CD8+ T cells from peripheral blood mononuclear cells, taken before pregnancy. V and J are TRBV7-8 and TRBJ2-1; tentative D call: TRBD1 (5 bases). The CDR3 DNA reads as TGTGCCAGCAGCTTAGTATCAGGGTCCTACAATGAGCAGTTCTTC. Protein sequence: CASSLVSGSYNEQFF.